This TCR beta chain was recovered during a study of blood T cell repertoires in COVID-19. The J segment lost 5 bases and the V segment lost 8 bases, leaving 2 bases of the junction unmatched. Germline values: CDR1 KGHDR, CDR2 SFDVKD. The CDR3 covers 12 residues. The assay was immunoSEQ multiplex PCR, and TCRdb's table has in-frame clones only and misses some. The sample has under 150,000 clones; approximately 84% are singletons. The TCR was taken from a man aged 50 to 60 in a cohort exposed to, infected with or recovered from COVID-19 (not recorded which). The chain is built from TRBV24-1 and TRBJ2-1; 7 bases map to TRBD1. Sequencing was carried out using PBMCs or T cells enriched from blood (not recorded which). The CDR3 reads CATNQGDNEQFF. The CDR3 nucleotides read TGTGCCACCAATCAGGGGGACAATGAGCAGTTCTTC.